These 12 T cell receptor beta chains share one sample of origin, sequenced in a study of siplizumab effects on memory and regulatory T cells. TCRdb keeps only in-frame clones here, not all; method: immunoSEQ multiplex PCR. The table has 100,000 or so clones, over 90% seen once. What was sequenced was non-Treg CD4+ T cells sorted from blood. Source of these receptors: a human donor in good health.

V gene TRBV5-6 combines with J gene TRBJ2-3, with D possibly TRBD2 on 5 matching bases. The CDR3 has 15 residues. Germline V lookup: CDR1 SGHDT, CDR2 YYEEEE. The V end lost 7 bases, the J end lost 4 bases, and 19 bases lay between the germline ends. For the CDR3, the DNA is TGTGCCAGCGGGGAGTATAAAAAACGGGCAGATACGCAGTATTTT. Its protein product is CASGEYKKRADTQYF.

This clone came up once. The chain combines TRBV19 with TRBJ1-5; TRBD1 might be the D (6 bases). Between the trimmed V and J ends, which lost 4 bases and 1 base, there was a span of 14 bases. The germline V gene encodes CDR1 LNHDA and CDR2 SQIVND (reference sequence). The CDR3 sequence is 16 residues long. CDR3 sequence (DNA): TGTGCCAGTAGTAACCGGCCTACAGGGAGCAATCAGCCCCAGCATTTT. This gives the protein CASSNRPTGSNQPQHF.

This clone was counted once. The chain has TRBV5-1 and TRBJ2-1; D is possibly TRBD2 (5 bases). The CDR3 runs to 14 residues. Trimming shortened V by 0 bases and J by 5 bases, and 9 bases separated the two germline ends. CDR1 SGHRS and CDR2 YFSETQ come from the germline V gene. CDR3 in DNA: TGCGCCAGCAGCTTGGGGGAGTCGCACAATGAGCAGTTCTTC. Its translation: CASSLGESHNEQFF.

In DNA form, the CDR3 reads TGTGCCAGCAGCTTAGGGGATATCTCTGGGGCCAACGTCCTGACTTTC. Translation: CASSLGDISGANVLTF. This chain links TRBV11-3 with TRBJ2-6; no reliable D call. CDR3 length equals 16 residues. The V end lost 1 base, the J end lost 0 bases, and 7 bases lay between the germline ends. CDR1 SGHNT and CDR2 YENEEA come from the germline V gene.

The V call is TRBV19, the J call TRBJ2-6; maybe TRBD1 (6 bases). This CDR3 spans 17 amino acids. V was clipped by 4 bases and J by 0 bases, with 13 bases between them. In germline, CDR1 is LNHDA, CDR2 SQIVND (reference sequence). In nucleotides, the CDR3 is TGTGCCAGTAGTACTAGCAGGGGCATCTCTGGGGCCAACGTCCTGACTTTC. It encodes CASSTSRGISGANVLTF.

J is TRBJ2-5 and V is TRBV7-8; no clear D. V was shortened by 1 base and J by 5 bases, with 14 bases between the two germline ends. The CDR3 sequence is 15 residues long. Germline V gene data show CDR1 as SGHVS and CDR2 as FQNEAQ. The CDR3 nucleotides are TGTGCCAGCAGCTTAGGAGTCTTGGGGTGGGAGACCCAGTACTTC. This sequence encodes CASSLGVLGWETQYF.

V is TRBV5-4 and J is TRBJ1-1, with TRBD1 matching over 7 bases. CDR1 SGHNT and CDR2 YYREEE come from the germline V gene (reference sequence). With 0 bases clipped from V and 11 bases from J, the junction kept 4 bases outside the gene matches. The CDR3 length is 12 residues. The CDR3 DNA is TGTGCCAGCAGCTTGGAAGCAGGGGGTGCTTTCTTT. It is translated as CASSLEAGGAFF.

The CDR3 loop reads CASSSYGSAREQFF. CDR3 nucleotides: TGTGCCAGCAGTTCATACGGGTCGGCTCGTGAGCAGTTCTTC. V and J are TRBV27 and TRBJ2-1; the D is unclear. Trimming removed 4 bases at V and 9 bases at J, with 16 bases between. Germline CDR1 and CDR2: MNHEY and SMNVEV (reference sequence). The CDR3 loop spans 14 amino acids.

The CDR3 nucleotides are TGTGCCAGCAGCCAAACAGCGGGACTAGCGAACTCCTACGAGCAGTACTTC. Amino acid sequence: CASSQTAGLANSYEQYF. V gene TRBV4-2 combines with J gene TRBJ2-7, with 10 nucleotides matching TRBD2. Per the germline V gene, CDR1 is LGHNA and CDR2 is YNFKEQ. This CDR3 is 17 amino acids long. After removal of 2 bases from V and 0 bases from J, the junction contained 7 bases not matched to a gene.

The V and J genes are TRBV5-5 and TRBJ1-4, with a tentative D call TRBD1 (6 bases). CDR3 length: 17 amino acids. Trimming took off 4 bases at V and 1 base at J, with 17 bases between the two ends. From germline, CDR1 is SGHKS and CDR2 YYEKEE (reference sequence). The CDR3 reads CASSPKTGVITNEKLFF. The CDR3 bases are TGTGCCAGCAGCCCAAAGACAGGAGTAATAACTAATGAAAAACTGTTTTTT.

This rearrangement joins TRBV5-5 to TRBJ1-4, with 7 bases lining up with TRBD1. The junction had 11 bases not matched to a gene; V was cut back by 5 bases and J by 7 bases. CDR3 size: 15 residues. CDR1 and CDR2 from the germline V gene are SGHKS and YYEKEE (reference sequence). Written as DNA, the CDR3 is TGTGCCAGCAGTTTACTACAGGGGTGGGCTGAAAAACTGTTTTTT. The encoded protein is CASSLLQGWAEKLFF.

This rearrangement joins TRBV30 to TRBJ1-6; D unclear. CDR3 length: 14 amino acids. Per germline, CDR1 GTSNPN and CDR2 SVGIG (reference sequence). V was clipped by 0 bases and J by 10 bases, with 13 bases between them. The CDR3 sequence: CAWSVRRGDSPLHF. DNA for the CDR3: TGTGCCTGGAGTGTACGTCGCGGCGACTCACCCCTCCACTTT.